Each of the 10 T cell receptor beta chains below was sequenced from the same sample in a study of CD8 T cells in Susac syndrome. A quantity of about 0.5 to 1 ug RNA underwent reverse transcription using random hexamers. TCRdb ran MiXCR on the immunoSEQ multiplex PCR reads and lists one entry per CDR3 protein. The sample records about 120,000 distinct CDR3 sequences, under 96% being singletons. The specimen was CD4+ T cells from PBMCs. The receptors were gathered from a human donor with Susac syndrome.

The CDR3 spells CASSLTYPQTYEQYF. The CDR3 region has the DNA TGTGCCAGCTCCCTGACCTACCCCCAAACCTACGAGCAGTACTTC. The J gene is TRBJ2-7, the V gene TRBV18; D is ambiguous. Germline CDR1 is KGHSH and CDR2 is LQKENI. The CDR3 is 15 residues long. Between the trimmed V and J ends, which lost 6 bases and 2 bases, there was a span of 17 bases.

A single count supports this clonotype. The genes are TRBV4-1 and TRBJ2-7, with 7 nucleotides matching TRBD1. Unmatched junction bases numbered 7, after V lost 4 bases and J lost 1 base. Looked up from germline, CDR1 is MGHRA and CDR2 is YSYEKL. This CDR3 is 15 amino acids long. The CDR3 coding sequence is TGCGCCAGCAGCCCCCGACAGGGATTATCCTACGAGCAGTACTTC. Residues: CASSPRQGLSYEQYF.

The V gene is TRBV2, the J gene TRBJ2-3; D gene unclear. Per germline, CDR1 SNHLY and CDR2 FYNNEI. The CDR3 sequence is 13 residues long. V was trimmed by 2 bases and J by 9 bases, leaving 12 bases between them. CDR3: CASSETGAETQYF. In DNA, the CDR3 is TGTGCCAGCAGTGAAACGGGCGCCGAGACGCAGTATTTT.

As to this clonotype: One end of the junction does not line up with germline, which may come from a read error. The J gene is TRBJ2-2, the V gene TRBV5-1; 7 bases map to TRBD1. Germline lookup yields CDR1 SGHRS and CDR2 YFSETQ. The length of the CDR3 is 16 residues. CDR3 DNA: TGCGCCAGCAGCTTGAACACAGGGGCGAATACCGGGGAGCTGTTTTTT. The encoded protein is CASSLNTGANTGELFF.

The rearrangement joins TRBV18 to TRBJ1-1, with D uncertain. Per germline, CDR1 KGHSH and CDR2 LQKENI. The CDR3 has 13 amino acids. Trimming took off 3 bases at V and 3 bases at J, with 8 bases between the two ends. CDR3 in DNA: TGTGCCAGCTCACCTTCAATGGACACTGAAGCTTTCTTT. It translates to CASSPSMDTEAFF.

This chain links TRBV29-1 with TRBJ2-7; 9 bases line up with TRBD2. The CDR3 spans 14 residues. Germline CDR1 is SQVTM and CDR2 is ANQGSEA. With 6 bases clipped from V and 4 bases from J, the junction kept 10 bases outside the gene matches. CDR3 residues: CSVTGLAGLYEQYF. DNA of the CDR3: TGCAGCGTAACGGGACTAGCAGGGCTTTACGAGCAGTACTTC.

The chain recombines TRBV3-1 with TRBJ2-1; 11 nucleotides align to TRBD2. CDR1 and CDR2 from the germline V gene are LGHDT and YNNKEL (reference sequence). J lost 8 bases, V lost 4 bases, and 4 bases had no gene match. CDR3 size: 14 residues. CDR3 loop: CASSPLAGVHEQFF. The CDR3, as DNA: TGTGCCAGCAGCCCACTAGCGGGAGTGCATGAGCAGTTCTTC.

The genes are TRBV2 and TRBJ1-5; TRBD1 might be the D (5 bases). CDR1 SNHLY and CDR2 FYNNEI come from the germline V gene. Trimming pared 3 bases from V and 0 bases from J, leaving 15 bases between. The CDR3 is 17 amino acids. The CDR3 nucleotides are TGTGCCAGCAGTGACGCAGGGAGGTCGAATAGCAATCAGCCCCAGCATTTT. This encodes CASSDAGRSNSNQPQHF. Drawing the rest from reference TRBV2 and TRBJ1-5, the complete variable domain is EPEVTQTPSHQVTQMGQEVILRCVPISNHLYFYWYRQILGQKVEFLVSFYNNEISEKSEIFDDQFSVERPDGSNFTLKIRSTKLEDSAMYFCASSDAGRSNSNQPQHFGDGTRLSIL.

This sequence joins TRBV11-2 and TRBJ2-1; tentatively, D is TRBD2 (5 bases). Looked up from germline, CDR1 is SGHAT and CDR2 is FQNNGV. The V and J ends lost 0 bases and 5 bases respectively, with 14 bases between them. CDR3 length equals 16 residues. The CDR3 nucleotides are TGTGCCAGCAGCTTAGAAGGGAGTAAGGTGGACAATGAGCAGTTCTTC. Translating it yields CASSLEGSKVDNEQFF.

The chain employs TRBV19 and TRBJ1-2; 7 nucleotides align to TRBD1. The germline V gene encodes CDR1 LNHDA and CDR2 SQIVND (reference sequence). This CDR3 is built from 12 residues. Trimming removed 8 bases from V and 4 bases from J; junction bases left unmatched: 4. DNA of the CDR3: TGTGCCAGTCAGGACAGGCCCTATGGCTACACCTTC. It translates to CASQDRPYGYTF.